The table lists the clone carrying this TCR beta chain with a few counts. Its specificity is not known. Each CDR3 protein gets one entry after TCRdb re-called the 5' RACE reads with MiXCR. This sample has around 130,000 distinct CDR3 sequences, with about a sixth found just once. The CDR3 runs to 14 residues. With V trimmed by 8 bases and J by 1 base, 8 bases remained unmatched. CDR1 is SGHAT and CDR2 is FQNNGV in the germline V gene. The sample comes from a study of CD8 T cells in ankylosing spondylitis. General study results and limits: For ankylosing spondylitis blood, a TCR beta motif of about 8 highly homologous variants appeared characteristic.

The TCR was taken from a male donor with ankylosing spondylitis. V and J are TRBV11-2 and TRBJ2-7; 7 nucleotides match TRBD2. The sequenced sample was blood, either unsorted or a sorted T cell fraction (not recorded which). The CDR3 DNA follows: TGTGCCAGCGGGGGGGGATACGCATCCTACGAGCAGTACTTC. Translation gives CASGGGYASYEQYF.